These 11 T cell receptor beta chains share one sample of origin, sequenced in a study of blood T cells in healthy people across ages. A second roughly 6 to 11 cycle PCR used barcoded and J-beta primers. From the 5' RACE reads, TCRdb called clonotypes with MiXCR, one entry per CDR3 protein. The sample contains about 800,000 distinct CDR3 sequences, roughly 25% of which appear only once. This same sample was also part of a study on T cells of mothers and their children.

Input material: blood. The source is a boy between 10 and 17 years old in good health.

The chain has TRBV7-2 and TRBJ2-5; D is perhaps TRBD2 (6 bases). This CDR3 has 15 amino acids. The germline V gene has CDR1 SGHTA and CDR2 FQGNSA. Trimming left V 1 base short and J 1 base short, with 10 bases between. CDR3 DNA sequence: TGTGCCAGCAGCTTAGTTGGGGGGACCCAAGAGACCCAGTACTTC. Amino acid sequence: CASSLVGGTQETQYF.

This clonotype was detected many times. J is TRBJ2-5 and V is TRBV3-1; tentatively, D is TRBD2 (6 bases). Trimming stripped 4 bases from V and 3 bases from J, with 9 bases between. CDR3 length equals 13 residues. Germline CDR1 and CDR2: LGHDT and YNNKEL (reference sequence). CDR3 nucleotide sequence: TGTGCCAGCAGCCCGGGACTGAAAGAGACCCAGTACTTC. It is translated as CASSPGLKETQYF.

The CDR3 region has the DNA TGTGCCAGCAGCTTGAACTGGGATCAAGAGACCCAGTACTTC. Amino acid sequence: CASSLNWDQETQYF. The chain has TRBV11-2 and TRBJ2-5; D call uncertain. V lost 3 bases and J lost 2, with 10 bases in between. The CDR3 has 14 residues. From germline, CDR1 is SGHAT and CDR2 FQNNGV.

The V gene is TRBV5-1, the J gene TRBJ2-5; D ambiguous. V lost 4 bases to trimming and J lost 3 bases, with 13 bases between them. The CDR3 sequence is 14 residues long. Germline lookup yields CDR1 SGHRS and CDR2 YFSETQ. The CDR3 loop reads CASSTPTVEETQYF. The CDR3 DNA is TGCGCCAGCAGCACACCAACCGTAGAAGAGACCCAGTACTTC.

J is TRBJ2-7 and V is TRBV18; 10 bases are shared with TRBD1. The CDR3 is 15 residues long. V dropped 3 bases and J dropped 5; count of bases not matched to a gene: 7. Germline V gene data show CDR1 as KGHSH and CDR2 as LQKENI. The DNA of the CDR3 is TGTGCCAGCTCACCTCTTGGACAGGGGGGCGACGAGCAGTACTTC. As protein: CASSPLGQGGDEQYF.

Here the CDR3 reads CASSEPGQGREETQYF. CDR3 DNA sequence: TGTGCCAGCAGCGAACCGGGACAGGGGAGGGAAGAGACCCAGTACTTC. The J gene is TRBJ2-5, the V gene TRBV7-9, with 10 bases that match TRBD1. The CDR3 contains 16 residues. Germline V gene lookup returns CDR1 SEHNR and CDR2 FQNEAQ (reference sequence). Germline trimming cut 5 bases from V and 3 bases from J; bases unmatched to any gene: 9.

In nucleotides, the CDR3 is TGCAGCGTTGAAGTCCCCCACGGACAAGAGACCCAGTACTTC. Translation: CSVEVPHGQETQYF. The chain couples TRBV29-1 to TRBJ2-5; D unresolved. CDR3 length equals 14 residues. Trimming removed 1 base from V and 2 bases from J, with 11 bases in between. The germline V gene encodes CDR1 SQVTM and CDR2 ANQGSEA.

This clonotype appeared a few times. The chain employs TRBV7-9 and TRBJ1-6; no clear D. Germline CDR1 reads SEHNR; CDR2 reads FQNEAQ (reference sequence). This CDR3 has 14 amino acids. Trimming removed 4 bases at V and 10 bases at J, with 14 bases between. The chain's CDR3 is CASSSVQADSPLHF. CDR3 DNA: TGTGCCAGCAGCTCCGTCCAGGCGGACTCACCCCTCCACTTT.

The chain is built from TRBV7-9 and TRBJ2-4, with a tentative D call TRBD2 (5 bases). V was clipped by 0 bases and J by 2 bases, with 14 bases between them. Per the germline V gene, CDR1 is SEHNR and CDR2 is FQNEAQ (reference sequence). The CDR3 runs to 17 residues. CDR3 loop: CASSLARAVQTKNIQYF. DNA of the CDR3: TGTGCCAGCAGCTTAGCGAGGGCAGTCCAGACCAAAAACATTCAGTACTTC.

The chain recombines TRBV7-2 with TRBJ2-3; 9 bases map to TRBD1. Trimming removed 1 base from V and 4 bases from J; junction bases left unmatched: 3. The CDR3 loop spans 15 amino acids. The germline V gene encodes CDR1 SGHTA and CDR2 FQGNSA. This CDR3 is CASSLGDRDSDTQYF. As DNA, the CDR3 is TGTGCCAGCAGCTTAGGGGACAGGGACTCAGATACGCAGTATTTT. The variable domain in full, completed from reference TRBV7-2 and TRBJ2-3, reads GAGVSQSPSNKVTEKGKDVELRCDPISGHTALYWYRQSLGQGLEFLIYFQGNSAPDKSGLPSDRFSAERTGGSVSTLTIQRTQQEDSAVYLCASSLGDRDSDTQYFGPGTRLTVL.

The rearrangement joins TRBV12-3 or TRBV12-4 to TRBJ2-5; TRBD1 matches at 8 bases. Trimming removed 7 bases from V and 4 bases from J; junction bases left unmatched: 5. The CDR3 runs to 13 residues. CDR3 bases: TGTGCCAGCACCCTGGACAGGGCAGAGACCCAGTACTTC. This sequence encodes CASTLDRAETQYF.